Shown below are 10 T cell receptor beta chains from a single sample sequenced in a study of T cell responses to AZD1222 COVID-19 vaccine. Only in-frame clones appear in the TCRdb table, and some are missing; sequencing was by immunoSEQ multiplex PCR. Of 80,000 to 100,000 clones listed, approximately 85% are singletons. The specimen was peripheral blood, collected 28 days after the second AZD1222 dose. These receptors all come from an adult who received the AZD1222 COVID-19 vaccine.

The chain joins TRBV7-9 to TRBJ1-1; D unclear. The germline V gene encodes CDR1 SEHNR and CDR2 FQNEAQ (reference sequence). V dropped 1 base and J dropped 4 bases, with 10 bases sitting between them. The CDR3 spans 14 residues. CDR3 sequence reads: CASSLEGIFTEAFF. The DNA for the CDR3 is TGTGCCAGCAGCTTAGAAGGGATATTCACTGAAGCTTTCTTT.

This chain links TRBV24-1 with TRBJ2-2; tentatively, D is TRBD2 (6 bases). The CDR3 loop spans 14 amino acids. V dropped 4 bases and J dropped 7 bases, with 12 bases sitting between them. CDR1 and CDR2 (germline): KGHDR, SFDVKD. This CDR3 is CATSELGAGGELFF. In nucleotides, the CDR3 is TGTGCCACCAGTGAATTGGGAGCGGGCGGGGAGCTGTTTTTT.

The V and J genes are TRBV4-2 and TRBJ1-2; no reliable D call. The germline V gene encodes CDR1 LGHNA and CDR2 YNFKEQ. The V end lost 0 bases, the J end lost 4 bases, and 12 bases lay between the germline ends. The CDR3 has 15 amino acids. This CDR3 reads CASSQEQSAVYGYTF. For the CDR3, the DNA is TGTGCCAGCAGCCAAGAGCAAAGTGCAGTCTATGGCTACACCTTC.

This clone was seen more than once but under ten times. The V call is TRBV15, the J call TRBJ2-1; a possible D gene is TRBD2 (6 bases). The CDR3 has 19 residues. Trimming left V 5 bases short and J 3 bases short, with 26 bases between. The germline gives CDR1 LNHNV, CDR2 YYDKDF (reference sequence). The CDR3 DNA is TGTGCCACCAGCTCCCCCCCGGGACTTCCTCTCACCCGCTACAATGAGCAGTTCTTC. Protein product: CATSSPPGLPLTRYNEQFF.

This sequence joins TRBV5-4 and TRBJ1-1; D possibly corresponds to TRBD1 (5 bases). The V gene's germline CDR1 is SGHNT and CDR2 YYREEE (reference sequence). This CDR3 comprises 14 residues. The V end was cut by 4 bases, the J end by 6 bases, with 16 bases between. The DNA for the CDR3 is TGTGCCAGCAGCGCGGGACGGATCGTCCCTGAAGCTTTCTTT. Its protein product is CASSAGRIVPEAFF. Full variable domain (remainder filled in from reference TRBV5-4 and TRBJ1-1): ETGVTQSPTHLIKTRGQQVTLRCSSQSGHNTVSWYQQALGQGPQFIFQYYREEENGRGNFPPRFSGLQFPNYSSELNVNALELDDSALYLCASSAGRIVPEAFFGQGTRLTVV.

The CDR3 spells CASSPGSDRGHEKLFF. The CDR3 DNA follows: TGTGCCAGCAGCCCAGGGTCGGACAGGGGGCATGAAAAACTGTTTTTT. The chain joins TRBV5-4 to TRBJ1-4; 11 positions match TRBD1. This CDR3 spans 16 amino acids. Trimming at V came to 4 bases and at J to 6 bases, leaving 8 bases not matched to a gene. The V gene's germline CDR1 is SGHNT and CDR2 YYREEE (reference sequence).

This clone was detected once. This chain uses TRBV19 with TRBJ2-1; 7 bases are shared with TRBD2. With V trimmed by 1 base and J by 8 bases, 2 bases remained unmatched. The CDR3 has 13 amino acids. Germline V gene lookup returns CDR1 LNHDA and CDR2 SQIVND (reference sequence). CDR3 amino acids: CASSIGGGDEQFF. The CDR3 DNA is TGTGCCAGTAGTATAGGGGGAGGGGATGAGCAGTTCTTC. The whole variable domain, remainder taken from reference TRBV19 and TRBJ2-1, is DGGITQSPKYLFRKEGQNVTLSCEQNLNHDAMYWYRQDPGQGLRLIYYSQIVNDFQKGDIAEGYSVSREKKESFPLTVTSAQKNPTAFYLCASSIGGGDEQFFGPGTRLTVL.

The gene calls are TRBV4-3 and TRBJ1-1; tentative D call: TRBD1 (6 bases). CDR1 and CDR2 from the germline V gene are LGHNA and YSLEER. This CDR3 is 14 amino acids long. Trimming took off 6 bases at V and 4 bases at J, with 15 bases between the two ends. The CDR3 loop reads CASRWTRGSTEAFF. The DNA of the CDR3 is TGCGCCAGCAGATGGACAAGGGGGAGCACTGAAGCTTTCTTT.

CDR3 nucleotide sequence: TGTGCCTGGAGTGTTTCTGGAGAGACCCAGTACTTC. It yields the protein CAWSVSGETQYF. This rearrangement joins TRBV30 to TRBJ2-5; no clear D. This CDR3 is 12 amino acids long. The germline V gene has CDR1 GTSNPN and CDR2 SVGIG (reference sequence). V was clipped by 0 bases and J by 4 bases, with 6 bases between them.

The genes are TRBV25-1 and TRBJ1-1; TRBD1 matches 7 bases. Trimming cost V 4 bases and J 0 bases; bases outside gene matches: 2. Germline CDR1 is MGHDK and CDR2 is SYGVNS. This CDR3 comprises 14 residues. The CDR3 is CASSAGQMNTEAFF. The CDR3 DNA is TGTGCCAGCAGTGCGGGACAGATGAACACTGAAGCTTTCTTT. Together with reference TRBV25-1 and TRBJ1-1, the CDR3 gives the full variable domain: EADIYQTPRYLVIGTGKKITLECSQTMGHDKMYWYQQDPGMELHLIHYSYGVNSTEKGDLSSESTVSRIRTEHFPLTLESARPSHTSQYLCASSAGQMNTEAFFGQGTRLTVV.